This T cell receptor beta chain was recorded in a study of blood T cell repertoires in COVID-19. Participant ages covered roughly 18 to 89 years across 24 US areas. In the original workflow: Quantification of nucleated cells was approximated via reference gene primer amplification. Data came from immunoSEQ multiplex PCR; TCRdb stores just in-frame clones and leaves some out. V, J and clone size are taken as reported in that table, and D and trimming were inferred from the DNA itself. This sample has 140,000 to 150,000 clones, with about 87% found just once. Trimming left V 4 bases short and J 3 bases short, with 10 bases between. The CDR3 runs to 13 residues. Looked up from germline, CDR1 is MNHEY and CDR2 is SMNVEV (reference sequence).

This rearrangement joins TRBV27 to TRBJ2-7, with no clear D. Sample: PBMCs or T cells enriched from blood (not recorded which). The origin of this receptor is a man in his sixties who had recovered from COVID-19. The CDR3 loop reads CASSYLGSYEQYF. For the CDR3, the DNA is TGTGCCAGCAGTTATCTTGGCAGCTACGAGCAGTACTTC.